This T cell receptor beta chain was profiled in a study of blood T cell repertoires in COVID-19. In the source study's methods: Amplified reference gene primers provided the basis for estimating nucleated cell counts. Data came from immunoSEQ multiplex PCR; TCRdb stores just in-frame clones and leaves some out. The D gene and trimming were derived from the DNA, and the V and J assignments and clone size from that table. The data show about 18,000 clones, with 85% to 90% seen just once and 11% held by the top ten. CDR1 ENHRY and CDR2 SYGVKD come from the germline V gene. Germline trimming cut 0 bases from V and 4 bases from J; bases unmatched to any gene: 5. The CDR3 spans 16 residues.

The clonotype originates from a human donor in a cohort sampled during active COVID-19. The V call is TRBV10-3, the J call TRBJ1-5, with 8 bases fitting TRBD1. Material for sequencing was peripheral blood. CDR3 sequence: CAISESRGLGNQPQHF. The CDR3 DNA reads TGTGCCATCAGTGAGTCCAGGGGGCTTGGGAATCAGCCCCAGCATTTT.